The clone carrying this T cell receptor beta chain was observed a handful of times. Its antigen is still unknown. This CDR3 has 15 residues. The V gene end was trimmed by 6 bases and the J gene end by 0 bases; junction bases not matched to a gene: 7. Germline CDR1 is MNHNY and CDR2 is SVGAGI (reference sequence). The data belong to a study of cytomegalovirus exposure and HLA in healthy donors. 60 Vbeta and 13 Jbeta primers were used in PCR. Sequencing was performed with immunoSEQ multiplex PCR; in TCRdb, only in-frame clones are kept and a portion is missing. This table has roughly 130,000 clones, 81% appearing once. Study findings and constraints: Overall, around 160 TCR beta chains were annotated as cytomegalovirus-associated.

Sequenced input: PBMCs. The sequence was collected from a man aged 18 to 29 in good health and CMV-seronegative. The rearrangement links TRBV6-6 to TRBJ1-1; the match to TRBD1 covers 7 bases. The CDR3 spells CASRGDRRMNTEAFF. CDR3 DNA: TGTGCCAGCAGGGGGGACAGACGGATGAACACTGAAGCTTTCTTT.